The clone carrying this T cell receptor (beta chain) appeared a few times. The antigen is not known. TCRdb called the reads again in MiXCR, with one record for every CDR3 protein. The profile shows about 360,000 distinct CDR3 sequences, around 18% of them singletons. This record comes from a study of T cell repertoires in cytomegalovirus infection. Study-wide background: Public TCR beta signatures were indicative of both CMV infection and a matching HLA type.

From germline, CDR1 is SGHVS and CDR2 FNYEAQ. The CDR3 loop spans 13 amino acids. V lost 0 bases to trimming and J lost 7 bases, with 8 bases between them. Overall study results and limits: The response measured ex vivo was dominated by TCR beta clonotypes (HLA-C-restricted and CMV-specific).

The receptor was isolated from a human donor in good health (CMV status not recorded). Some clones in this sample may be carry-over from other donors' samples. Material: PBMCs. The V gene is TRBV7-6, the J gene TRBJ2-3; D call uncertain. This CDR3 is CASSLARWNTQYF. CDR3 nucleotides: TGTGCCAGCAGCTTAGCCCGTTGGAATACGCAGTATTTT. Full variable domain (remainder filled in from reference TRBV7-6 and TRBJ2-3): GAGVSQSPRYKVTKRGQDVALRCDPISGHVSLYWYRQALGQGPEFLTYFNYEAQQDKSGLPNDRFSAERPEGSISTLTIQRTEQRDSAMYRCASSLARWNTQYFGPGTRLTVL.